Listed here are 29 T cell receptor beta chains from one sample, sequenced in a study of T cells in Graves' hyperthyroidism and ophthalmopathy. TCR beta CDR3 sequences were amplified from RNA transcripts. First-round RT-PCR with HTBI primers amplified the TCR CDR3 region. In TCRdb, the multiplex PCR reads were re-called with MiXCR into one record per CDR3 protein. The data show 530,000 or so distinct CDR3 sequences, approximately 44% seen once. The sample comprised peripheral blood or thyroid tissue (not recorded which). The receptors originated from a woman younger than 35 with Graves' hyperthyroidism.

This clonotype has ten or more counts. This chain connects TRBV7-2 to TRBJ2-7, with 8 bases aligning to TRBD1. The V and J ends lost 0 bases and 2 bases, in that order; junction bases with no gene match: 9. This CDR3 contains 17 residues. Germline lookup yields CDR1 SGHTA and CDR2 FQGNSA. The DNA of the CDR3 is TGTGCCAGCAGCTTAGCGATAGCAGGGGGCAGGGCCTACGAGCAGTACTTC. Translated, it gives CASSLAIAGGRAYEQYF.

This clonotype was found a few times. The V gene is TRBV30, the J gene TRBJ1-2; no reliable D call. CDR1 is GTSNPN, CDR2 SVGIG, per germline (reference sequence). The CDR3 covers 11 residues. V lost 0 bases, J lost 14 bases, and 13 bases lay in between. CDR3 residues: CAWSVRSAKTF. The DNA for the CDR3 is TGTGCCTGGAGTGTCCGCTCGGCTAAAACCTTC.

V is TRBV7-7 and J is TRBJ2-7, with a weak D call TRBD2 (6 bases). CDR3 length: 16 amino acids. Germline V lookup: CDR1 SSHAT, CDR2 FNYEAQ (reference sequence). V shed 5 bases and J shed 6 bases, with 23 bases lying between them. This chain's CDR3 is CASSPGAGQEGREQYF. CDR3 coding DNA: TGTGCCAGCAGCCCCGGCGCGGGGCAGGAGGGGCGCGAGCAGTACTTC.

This clonotype was counted at least ten times. This rearrangement joins TRBV27 to TRBJ1-1; tentatively, D is TRBD1 (6 bases). The germline gives CDR1 MNHEY, CDR2 SMNVEV (reference sequence). The CDR3 totals 12 residues. V lost 4 bases, J lost 5 bases, and 8 bases lay in between. CDR3 amino acids: CASSWRGTEAFF. CDR3 DNA: TGTGCCAGCAGTTGGAGGGGGACTGAAGCTTTCTTT.

This clonotype was recorded at least ten times. This sequence joins TRBV6-6 and TRBJ1-1; D is possibly TRBD1 (5 bases). The CDR3 contains 13 residues. Trimming left V 8 bases short and J 4 bases short, with 14 bases between. Germline CDR1 MNHNY, CDR2 SVGAGI (reference sequence). In DNA form, the CDR3 reads TGTGCCAGCGGGACCCTCTTGGCCACTGAAGCTTTCTTT. Its translation: CASGTLLATEAFF.

This clonotype was detected many times. This chain joins TRBV11-2 and TRBJ1-5; 10 nucleotides align to TRBD1. J gave up 7 bases and V 5 bases, and 5 bases lay outside the gene matches. This CDR3 spans 14 amino acids. Germline loops: CDR1 SGHAT, CDR2 FQNNGV. CDR3: CASSPGTGEQPQHF. CDR3 sequence (DNA): TGTGCCAGCAGCCCGGGGACAGGGGAACAGCCCCAGCATTTT. Based on the CDR3 plus reference TRBV11-2 and TRBJ1-5, the full variable domain is EAGVAQSPRYKIIEKRQSVAFWCNPISGHATLYWYQQILGQGPKLLIQFQNNGVVDDSQLPKDRFSAERLKGVDSTLKIQPAKLEDSAVYLCASSPGTGEQPQHFGDGTRLSIL.

There are many counts of this clonotype. This chain links TRBV7-2 with TRBJ2-7, with TRBD2 matching 7 bases. The CDR3 sequence is 16 residues long. The V segment lost 5 bases and the J segment 4 bases; nucleotides outside the gene matches: 14. From germline, CDR1 is SGHTA and CDR2 FQGNSA. The DNA of the CDR3 is TGTGCCAGCAGCGCAGCAATAGGGCGGGAGAAATACGAGCAGTACTTC. Translated: CASSAAIGREKYEQYF.

The chain is built from TRBV6-1 and TRBJ1-6; 7 bases agree with TRBD1. J lost 7 bases, V lost 4 bases, and 10 bases had no gene match. Germline-derived CDR1 and CDR2 are MNHNS and SASEGT. The CDR3 contains 16 residues. CDR3 amino acids: CASSVPGQRTNSPLHF. CDR3 nucleotide sequence: TGTGCCAGCAGTGTTCCGGGACAGAGGACCAATTCACCCCTCCACTTT.

The chain has TRBV2 and TRBJ2-3; 12 bases line up with TRBD2. Per germline, CDR1 SNHLY and CDR2 FYNNEI. V was clipped by 7 bases and J by 4 bases; unmatched bases: 3. The CDR3 has 14 residues. Here the CDR3 DNA reads TGTGCCAGCAAACTAGCGGGAGGTCCAGATACGCAGTATTTT. Translation: CASKLAGGPDTQYF.

The chain combines TRBV25-1 with TRBJ2-2; 9 bases are shared with TRBD1. Germline assignment: CDR1 MGHDK and CDR2 SYGVNS. V dropped 8 bases and J dropped 7; count of bases not matched to a gene: 5. The CDR3 length is 13 residues. In DNA, the CDR3 is TGTGCCAGCCAGACAGGGGGGAACGGGGAGCTGTTTTTT. Translating gives CASQTGGNGELFF.

The chain recombines TRBV20-1 with TRBJ2-6; D remains ambiguous. The CDR3 length is 16 residues. V was cut by 4 bases and J by 2 bases, with 15 bases left in between. Germline CDR1 is DFQATT and CDR2 is SNEGSKA (reference sequence). The CDR3 region is CSAKAGSGPGANVLTF. The CDR3, as DNA: TGCAGTGCTAAAGCCGGTTCCGGTCCTGGGGCCAACGTCCTGACTTTC.

This rearrangement joins TRBV11-2 to TRBJ2-2, with 7 bases fitting TRBD2. Germline values: CDR1 SGHAT, CDR2 FQNNGV. The trim removed 8 bases at V and 7 bases at J, leaving 13 bases unmatched. The CDR3 has 15 amino acids. For the CDR3, the DNA is TGTGCCAGCGGGGGAGGGAGCGGGACGAGCGGGGAGCTGTTTTTT. Residues: CASGGGSGTSGELFF.

The rearrangement uses TRBV29-1 and TRBJ1-2; D is uncertain. This CDR3 spans 16 amino acids. The V gene lost 1 base and the J gene lost 5 bases, with 20 bases spanning the gap. Germline lookup yields CDR1 SQVTM and CDR2 ANQGSEA. CDR3 DNA sequence: TGCAGCGTTGAAGGCGGGAGTGGGTCCTACGAGTATGGCTACACCTTC. This translates into CSVEGGSGSYEYGYTF.

This chain joins TRBV29-1 and TRBJ2-7; tentatively, D is TRBD2 (5 bases). The CDR3 spans 11 residues. Germline V gives CDR1 SQVTM, CDR2 ANQGSEA. With 7 bases removed from V and 0 bases from J, the gap between germline ends came to 7 bases. The CDR3 here is CSAGNSYEQYF. In DNA form, the CDR3 reads TGCAGCGCCGGGAACTCCTACGAGCAGTACTTC.

The chain combines TRBV30 with TRBJ2-5; possibly TRBD1 or TRBD2 for D (5 bases each). CDR1 and CDR2 from the germline V gene are GTSNPN and SVGIG (reference sequence). The germline V and J ends were trimmed by 0 bases and 2 bases, with 19 bases remaining between them. The length of the CDR3 is 17 residues. CDR3 in amino acids: CAWSVLPGTQQQETQYF. CDR3 coding DNA: TGTGCCTGGAGTGTACTCCCCGGGACCCAACAACAAGAGACCCAGTACTTC.

Ten or more counts support this clonotype. The chain joins TRBV24-1 to TRBJ2-7; D call uncertain. Trimming pared 1 base from V and 4 bases from J, leaving 1 base between. The CDR3 is 11 amino acids. Germline V gives CDR1 KGHDR, CDR2 SFDVKD. CDR3 sequence: CATSDFYEQYF. CDR3 nucleotide sequence: TGTGCCACCAGTGATTTTTACGAGCAGTACTTC.

At least ten counts were recorded for this clonotype. The chain carries TRBV19 and TRBJ2-7; possible D gene TRBD2, 5 bases. Germline values: CDR1 LNHDA, CDR2 SQIVND (reference sequence). The CDR3 is 14 amino acids. Deletions cut 5 bases from V and 6 bases from J, with 17 bases between. Here the CDR3 reads CASSLGLIPGEQYF. The CDR3 DNA reads as TGTGCCAGTAGTCTCGGACTCATCCCCGGCGAGCAGTACTTC.

This clonotype was counted many times. The gene calls are TRBV7-9 and TRBJ1-2, with TRBD1 identical over 8 bases. Trimming at V came to 5 bases and at J to 3 bases, leaving 8 bases not matched to a gene. This CDR3 is built from 15 residues. Germline V gene data show CDR1 as SEHNR and CDR2 as FQNEAQ (reference sequence). For the CDR3, the DNA is TGTGCCAGCAGCCCTAGGACAGGGAGAGACTATGGCTACACCTTC. This gives the protein CASSPRTGRDYGYTF.

This sequence joins TRBV7-9 and TRBJ2-3; 10 bases are shared with TRBD2. Trimming took 5 bases from V and 2 from J; bases not matched to a gene: 7. The germline gives CDR1 SEHNR, CDR2 FQNEAQ (reference sequence). The CDR3 sequence is 16 residues long. The CDR3 reads CASSPTGLATTDTQYF. CDR3 sequence (DNA): TGTGCCAGCAGCCCCACGGGACTAGCGACCACAGATACGCAGTATTTT.

V and J are TRBV7-2 and TRBJ2-7; 9 bases line up with TRBD2. Per the germline V gene, CDR1 is SGHTA and CDR2 is FQGNSA. This CDR3 contains 16 residues. The V segment lost 5 bases and the J segment 7 bases; nucleotides outside the gene matches: 15. CDR3 in amino acids: CASSPGTSIPMEEQYF. The CDR3 nucleotides are TGTGCCAGCAGCCCTGGGACTAGCATCCCGATGGAGGAGCAGTACTTC.

This chain joins TRBV20-1 and TRBJ2-1; the D is unclear. The CDR3 spans 14 residues. The V gene's germline CDR1 is DFQATT and CDR2 SNEGSKA (reference sequence). The V gene lost 0 bases and the J gene lost 9 bases, with 15 bases spanning the gap. CDR3 residues: CSARDLVDRGEQFF. In DNA, the CDR3 is TGCAGTGCTAGAGATCTGGTAGATAGAGGTGAGCAGTTCTTC.

This chain uses TRBV24-1 with TRBJ2-3, with 10 bases matching TRBD1. Losses at the gene ends were 3 bases for V and 4 bases for J; bases not matched to a gene: 3. CDR3 length equals 15 residues. Germline CDR1 KGHDR, CDR2 SFDVKD. The CDR3 sequence is CATSDPGQGPDTQYF. In DNA form, the CDR3 reads TGTGCCACCAGTGATCCGGGACAGGGGCCAGATACGCAGTATTTT.

This clonotype has more than one count but fewer than ten. The chain uses TRBV30 and TRBJ1-6; D remains ambiguous. Germline V gives CDR1 GTSNPN, CDR2 SVGIG (reference sequence). The CDR3 runs to 17 residues. Trimming pared 4 bases from V and 0 bases from J, leaving 16 bases between. The CDR3 coding sequence is TGTGCCTGGACCCCTGGGCAGGCAAGCTCCTATAATTCACCCCTCCACTTT. Protein product: CAWTPGQASSYNSPLHF.

This clonotype was detected ten times or more. This chain joins TRBV7-2 and TRBJ2-7; 12 bases are a match to TRBD2. Germline-derived CDR1 and CDR2 are SGHTA and FQGNSA. After removal of 6 bases from V and 6 bases from J, the junction contained 6 bases not matched to a gene. The CDR3 extends over 14 amino acids. CDR3 loop: CASRLTSGRPEQYF. CDR3 DNA sequence: TGTGCCAGCAGACTTACTAGCGGGAGGCCCGAGCAGTACTTC.

The rearrangement uses TRBV5-4 and TRBJ2-7, with D tentatively TRBD2 (7 bases). Trimming removed 5 bases at V and 5 bases at J, with 17 bases between. The CDR3 extends over 14 amino acids. The germline CDR1 and CDR2 sequences are SGHNT and YYREEE (reference sequence). The CDR3 coding sequence is TGTGCCAGCAGTAGACTAGCCAGGGGCCACGAGCAGTACTTC. It yields the protein CASSRLARGHEQYF.

A note on this clonotype: The final CDR3 position lacks the conserved phenylalanine or tryptophan, pointing to a likely read error. J is TRBJ2-7 and V is TRBV9, with 7 bases matching TRBD2. With 0 bases clipped from V and 0 bases from J, the junction kept 3 bases outside the gene matches. CDR3 length: 15 residues. Germline lookup yields CDR1 SGDLS and CDR2 YYNGEE. Here the CDR3 reads CASSVASGCSYEQYL. CDR3 in DNA: TGTGCCAGCAGCGTAGCTAGCGGCTGCTCCTACGAGCAGTACCTC.

The genes are TRBV2 and TRBJ2-5; 7 bases match TRBD2. After removal of 2 bases from V and 4 bases from J, the junction contained 1 base not matched to a gene. This CDR3 has 13 amino acids. Germline V lookup: CDR1 SNHLY, CDR2 FYNNEI. The CDR3 coding sequence is TGTGCCAGCAGTGAATCGGGGGGAGAGACCCAGTACTTC. This encodes CASSESGGETQYF. Full variable domain (outside the CDR3, taken from reference TRBV2 and TRBJ2-5): EPEVTQTPSHQVTQMGQEVILRCVPISNHLYFYWYRQILGQKVEFLVSFYNNEISEKSEIFDDQFSVERPDGSNFTLKIRSTKLEDSAMYFCASSESGGETQYFGPGTRLLVL.

In this sample, this clonotype turned up many times. The germline gene is not matched at one end of the junction; a read error may be the cause. The chain carries TRBV7-7 and TRBJ2-5, with a weak D call TRBD2 (5 bases). This CDR3 is built from 15 residues. The V gene's germline CDR1 is SSHAT and CDR2 FNYEAQ (reference sequence). The CDR3 sequence is CASSLSRGPAETQYF. In DNA form, the CDR3 reads TGTGCTAGCAGCTTATCCAGAGGGCCGGCCGAGACCCAGTACTTC. Full variable domain (remainder filled in from reference TRBV7-7 and TRBJ2-5): GAGVSQSPRYKVTKRGQDVTLRCDPISSHATLYWYQQALGQGPEFLTYFNYEAQPDKSGLPSDRFSAERPEGSISTLTIQRTEQRDSAMYRCASSLSRGPAETQYFGPGTRLLVL.

The chain employs TRBV7-8 and TRBJ2-7; TRBD2 matches at 9 bases. Germline values: CDR1 SGHVS, CDR2 FQNEAQ. The CDR3 contains 14 residues. V shed 5 bases, J shed 2 bases, and the junction held 4 bases outside the gene matches. The CDR3 sequence is CASSNLAGPYEQYF. CDR3 sequence (DNA): TGTGCCAGCAGCAACCTAGCGGGACCCTACGAGCAGTACTTC.